The clone carrying this T cell receptor (beta chain) was detected ten times or more. Total RNA and DNA came together from approximately 20-30 mg of bulk tissue without cell sorting. The data stem from a study of tumor-infiltrating lymphocytes in primary liver carcinoma. Looking at the study overall: The patients included men and women who were aged 30 to 69 years. Lesions, classed as T1-T3 N0M0, spanned roughly 4 to 10 cm across.

The input was approximately 0.45 ug total RNA; TCR beta cDNA was made from it with a constant-region primer. Slightly modified ARM-PCR with three nested multiplex PCR rounds yielded TCR beta libraries. Forward primers for TRBV1-TRBV30 and a C-beta reverse primer served the first two PCR rounds, at about 10 cycles each. TCRdb re-called the multiplex PCR reads through MiXCR, storing one row per CDR3 protein. The sample includes more than 85,000 distinct CDR3 sequences, roughly 80% of them seen just once. After removal of 0 bases from V and 5 bases from J, the junction contained 4 bases not matched to a gene. The germline V gene encodes CDR1 LNHNV and CDR2 YYDKDF (reference sequence). The CDR3 runs 15 residues.

The sequenced sample consisted of liver tumor tissue from sampling region 3. Subset specified: tumor region T3, left-lateral pole. The rearrangement joins TRBV15 to TRBJ2-1; 7 nucleotides agree with TRBD2. The receptor comes from a man aged 35 to 55 with primary liver carcinoma and hepatitis B virus infection. The CDR3 sequence: CATSRDREAHNEQFF. CDR3 nucleotides: TGTGCCACCAGCAGAGATCGGGAGGCGCACAATGAGCAGTTCTTC.